This TCR beta chain was identified during a study of cytomegalovirus exposure and HLA in healthy donors. Germline V gene sequence: CDR1 MGHRA, CDR2 YSYEKL. V lost 0 bases, J lost 3 bases, and 0 bases stayed unmatched. The CDR3 runs to 17 residues. PCR primers comprised 60 Vbeta and 13 Jbeta primers. Measured with immunoSEQ multiplex PCR; TCRdb has only the in-frame clones, and not every one. The data show under 300,000 clones, under 80% seen once. The origin of this receptor is a female donor in good health and CMV-seronegative. The V and J genes are TRBV4-1 and TRBJ2-2; 14 bases agree with TRBD2. What was sequenced was PBMCs. CDR3 nucleotide sequence: TGCGCCAGCAGCCAAGAGGGACTAGCGGGAGACACCGGGGAGCTGTTTTTT. As protein: CASSQEGLAGDTGELFF.